A selection of T cell receptor beta chains follows, all from one sample in a study of blood T cell repertoires in COVID-19. Only in-frame clones appear in the TCRdb table, and some are missing; sequencing was by immunoSEQ multiplex PCR. The sample contains about 240,000 clones, around 87% of which appear only once. The specimen was peripheral blood. These receptors were taken from a man in his sixties who had recovered from COVID-19. CDR3s include the opening cysteine and the closing phenylalanine or tryptophan. A D gene is named only where the DNA matches it firmly. Only part of the rows carry a size: once, few, many, or a class if the clone is expanded.

DNA: TGCGCCAGCAGCTTTCTCGCAGGGTCCTCTGGAAACACCATATATTTT; CDR3: CASSFLAGSSGNTIYF; V: TRBV5-1; size: few; J: TRBJ1-3; D: NA
DNA: TGTGCCAGCAGTGAAAAAGGGACAGGATCGGTCACAGATACGCAGTATTTT; CDR3: CASSEKGTGSVTDTQYF; V: TRBV25-1; size: once; J: TRBJ2-3; D: TRBD1
DNA: TGCGCCAGCAGCTTGGGGACAGGGGCCGGGGAGCTGTTTTTT; CDR3: CASSLGTGAGELFF; V: TRBV5-1; size: NA; J: TRBJ2-2; D: TRBD1
DNA: TGTGCCAGCAGTCCGCGGCGGGTCGGGGAAAAACTGTTTTTT; CDR3: CASSPRRVGEKLFF; V: TRBV27; size: NA; J: TRBJ1-4; D: NA
DNA: TGTGCCATCAGTGCTGGGACAGGGGAGGCAGATACGCAGTATTTT; CDR3: CAISAGTGEADTQYF; V: TRBV10-3; size: NA; J: TRBJ2-3; D: TRBD1
DNA: TGTGCCAGTAGTATGCTCGGGGGCAATCAGCCCCAGCATTTT; CDR3: CASSMLGGNQPQHF; V: TRBV19; size: NA; J: TRBJ1-5; D: NA
DNA: TGTGCCAGCAGCAGAGGTACTGAAGCTTTCTTT; CDR3: CASSRGTEAFF; V: TRBV27; size: NA; J: TRBJ1-1; D: NA
DNA: TGTGCCAGCAGTCTCCGACAGGGGGCTTTAGGCAATCAGCCCCAGCATTTT; CDR3: CASSLRQGALGNQPQHF; V: TRBV28; size: NA; J: TRBJ1-5; D: TRBD1
DNA: TGTGCCAGCAGCGTCAGGGACAATGAGCAGTTCTTC; CDR3: CASSVRDNEQFF; V: TRBV7-9; size: NA; J: TRBJ2-1; D: NA
DNA: TGTGCCACCAGCACAGAACTAACCGGGACAGGGGAAGAGACCCAGTACTTC; CDR3: CATSTELTGTGEETQYF; V: TRBV15; size: once; J: TRBJ2-5; D: TRBD1
DNA: TGTGCCAGCAGTCGACAGATGAACACTGAAGCTTTCTTT; CDR3: CASSRQMNTEAFF; V: TRBV6-6; size: NA; J: TRBJ1-1; D: NA
DNA: TGTGCCAGCAGCTTGGGGTTATCGGGGGACTATGGCTACACCTTC; CDR3: CASSLGLSGDYGYTF; V: TRBV7-9; size: NA; J: TRBJ1-2; D: NA
DNA: TGTGCCAGCAGCTTAGGTAGGGCTAGCGGCCTCACAGATACGCAGTATTTT; CDR3: CASSLGRASGLTDTQYF; V: TRBV11-2; size: NA; J: TRBJ2-3; D: TRBD2
DNA: TGTGCCAGCAGCCGGACAGGGTACTATGGCTACACCTTC; CDR3: CASSRTGYYGYTF; V: TRBV2; size: few; J: TRBJ1-2; D: TRBD1
DNA: TGCGCCAGCAGCTTGAGAGGCCCCGGAGGGGAAAAACTGTTTTTT; CDR3: CASSLRGPGGEKLFF; V: TRBV5-1; size: NA; J: TRBJ1-4; D: NA
DNA: TGTGCCAGCAGCTTACAGGGCTCTTACGAGCAGTACTTC; CDR3: CASSLQGSYEQYF; V: TRBV27; size: NA; J: TRBJ2-7; D: NA
DNA: TGTGCCAGCTCACCGGGACAGGGGCCAAACGAGCAGTTCTTC; CDR3: CASSPGQGPNEQFF; V: TRBV18; size: NA; J: TRBJ2-1; D: TRBD1
DNA: TGTGCCAGCAGCCAAGTTATTAGCGGGGGGGCCGCAGATACGCAGTATTTT; CDR3: CASSQVISGGAADTQYF; V: TRBV3-1/TRBV3-2; size: NA; J: TRBJ2-3; D: TRBD2
DNA: TGTGCCAGCAGCTTACAGGGAGAAAAACTGTTTTTT; CDR3: CASSLQGEKLFF; V: TRBV7-9; size: NA; J: TRBJ1-4; D: NA
DNA: TGTGCCAGTAGTATAGTTCTGGGGGAGCTGTTTTTT; CDR3: CASSIVLGELFF; V: TRBV19; size: NA; J: TRBJ2-2; D: NA
DNA: TGTGCCAGCAGCGAATCCCACTTTACGAATGAGCAGTTCTTC; CDR3: CASSESHFTNEQFF; V: TRBV7-2; size: NA; J: TRBJ2-1; D: NA
DNA: TGTGCCAGCAGTGAAGCCATGCAAGAGACCCAGTACTTC; CDR3: CASSEAMQETQYF; V: TRBV2; size: once; J: TRBJ2-5; D: NA
DNA: TGTGCCAGCAGTGGACAGGGAATAAACTATGGCTACACCTTC; CDR3: CASSGQGINYGYTF; V: TRBV2; size: NA; J: TRBJ1-2; D: TRBD1
DNA: TGCGCCAGCAGCCTAACCGGGACAGTCTCCTACGAGCAGTACTTC; CDR3: CASSLTGTVSYEQYF; V: TRBV4-1; size: many; J: TRBJ2-7; D: TRBD1
DNA: TGTGCCAGCAGTGAAGGGGGGGTGAAGTACTACGAGCAGTACTTC; CDR3: CASSEGGVKYYEQYF; V: TRBV25-1; size: NA; J: TRBJ2-7; D: TRBD2
DNA: TGTGCCAGCAGCTTATTCAGGGGCTACGAGCAGTACTTC; CDR3: CASSLFRGYEQYF; V: TRBV11-3; size: NA; J: TRBJ2-7; D: NA
DNA: TGTGCCATCAGTGATGGGACATACAATTCACCCCTCCACTTT; CDR3: CAISDGTYNSPLHF; V: TRBV10-3; size: once; J: TRBJ1-6; D: NA
DNA: TGTGCCAGCAGCACAACCTGGGGGGGAGGCACAGATACGCAGTATTTT; CDR3: CASSTTWGGGTDTQYF; V: TRBV3-1/TRBV3-2; size: NA; J: TRBJ2-3; D: TRBD2
DNA: TGTGCCAGCAGTGTACAGGGGGCGGGAGGCTACACCTTC; CDR3: CASSVQGAGGYTF; V: TRBV12-3/TRBV12-4; size: NA; J: TRBJ1-2; D: TRBD1
DNA: TGTGCCAGCACAGCGGGGGCAGATACGCAGTATTTT; CDR3: CASTAGADTQYF; V: TRBV12-3/TRBV12-4; size: NA; J: TRBJ2-3; D: TRBD2
DNA: TGTGCCATCAGCACCGGGGGGGGGCCAGAGACCCAGTACTTC; CDR3: CAISTGGGPETQYF; V: TRBV10-3; size: NA; J: TRBJ2-5; D: TRBD2
DNA: TGTGCCAGCTCACCACTACACATCAACACCGGGGAGCTGTTTTTT; CDR3: CASSPLHINTGELFF; V: TRBV18; size: NA; J: TRBJ2-2; D: NA